There are many counts of the clone carrying this T cell receptor (beta chain). This sample is part of a study of blood T cell repertoires in COVID-19. The germline CDR1 and CDR2 sequences are MGHRA and YSYEKL. V was pared by 6 bases and J by 1 base, with 9 bases between. The CDR3 is 13 amino acids. Assay: immunoSEQ multiplex PCR; the TCRdb copy retains only in-frame clones and omits some. In the table there are 210,000 or so clones, over 75% of which are singletons. The chain combines TRBV4-1 with TRBJ2-5; D is undetermined. The TCR was taken from a middle-aged woman with acute COVID-19. Sequencing was done on a sample of PBMCs or T cells enriched from blood (not recorded which). The CDR3 DNA is TGCGCCAGCAGTCGGCTAGTCCAAGAGACCCAGTACTTC. Translating gives CASSRLVQETQYF.